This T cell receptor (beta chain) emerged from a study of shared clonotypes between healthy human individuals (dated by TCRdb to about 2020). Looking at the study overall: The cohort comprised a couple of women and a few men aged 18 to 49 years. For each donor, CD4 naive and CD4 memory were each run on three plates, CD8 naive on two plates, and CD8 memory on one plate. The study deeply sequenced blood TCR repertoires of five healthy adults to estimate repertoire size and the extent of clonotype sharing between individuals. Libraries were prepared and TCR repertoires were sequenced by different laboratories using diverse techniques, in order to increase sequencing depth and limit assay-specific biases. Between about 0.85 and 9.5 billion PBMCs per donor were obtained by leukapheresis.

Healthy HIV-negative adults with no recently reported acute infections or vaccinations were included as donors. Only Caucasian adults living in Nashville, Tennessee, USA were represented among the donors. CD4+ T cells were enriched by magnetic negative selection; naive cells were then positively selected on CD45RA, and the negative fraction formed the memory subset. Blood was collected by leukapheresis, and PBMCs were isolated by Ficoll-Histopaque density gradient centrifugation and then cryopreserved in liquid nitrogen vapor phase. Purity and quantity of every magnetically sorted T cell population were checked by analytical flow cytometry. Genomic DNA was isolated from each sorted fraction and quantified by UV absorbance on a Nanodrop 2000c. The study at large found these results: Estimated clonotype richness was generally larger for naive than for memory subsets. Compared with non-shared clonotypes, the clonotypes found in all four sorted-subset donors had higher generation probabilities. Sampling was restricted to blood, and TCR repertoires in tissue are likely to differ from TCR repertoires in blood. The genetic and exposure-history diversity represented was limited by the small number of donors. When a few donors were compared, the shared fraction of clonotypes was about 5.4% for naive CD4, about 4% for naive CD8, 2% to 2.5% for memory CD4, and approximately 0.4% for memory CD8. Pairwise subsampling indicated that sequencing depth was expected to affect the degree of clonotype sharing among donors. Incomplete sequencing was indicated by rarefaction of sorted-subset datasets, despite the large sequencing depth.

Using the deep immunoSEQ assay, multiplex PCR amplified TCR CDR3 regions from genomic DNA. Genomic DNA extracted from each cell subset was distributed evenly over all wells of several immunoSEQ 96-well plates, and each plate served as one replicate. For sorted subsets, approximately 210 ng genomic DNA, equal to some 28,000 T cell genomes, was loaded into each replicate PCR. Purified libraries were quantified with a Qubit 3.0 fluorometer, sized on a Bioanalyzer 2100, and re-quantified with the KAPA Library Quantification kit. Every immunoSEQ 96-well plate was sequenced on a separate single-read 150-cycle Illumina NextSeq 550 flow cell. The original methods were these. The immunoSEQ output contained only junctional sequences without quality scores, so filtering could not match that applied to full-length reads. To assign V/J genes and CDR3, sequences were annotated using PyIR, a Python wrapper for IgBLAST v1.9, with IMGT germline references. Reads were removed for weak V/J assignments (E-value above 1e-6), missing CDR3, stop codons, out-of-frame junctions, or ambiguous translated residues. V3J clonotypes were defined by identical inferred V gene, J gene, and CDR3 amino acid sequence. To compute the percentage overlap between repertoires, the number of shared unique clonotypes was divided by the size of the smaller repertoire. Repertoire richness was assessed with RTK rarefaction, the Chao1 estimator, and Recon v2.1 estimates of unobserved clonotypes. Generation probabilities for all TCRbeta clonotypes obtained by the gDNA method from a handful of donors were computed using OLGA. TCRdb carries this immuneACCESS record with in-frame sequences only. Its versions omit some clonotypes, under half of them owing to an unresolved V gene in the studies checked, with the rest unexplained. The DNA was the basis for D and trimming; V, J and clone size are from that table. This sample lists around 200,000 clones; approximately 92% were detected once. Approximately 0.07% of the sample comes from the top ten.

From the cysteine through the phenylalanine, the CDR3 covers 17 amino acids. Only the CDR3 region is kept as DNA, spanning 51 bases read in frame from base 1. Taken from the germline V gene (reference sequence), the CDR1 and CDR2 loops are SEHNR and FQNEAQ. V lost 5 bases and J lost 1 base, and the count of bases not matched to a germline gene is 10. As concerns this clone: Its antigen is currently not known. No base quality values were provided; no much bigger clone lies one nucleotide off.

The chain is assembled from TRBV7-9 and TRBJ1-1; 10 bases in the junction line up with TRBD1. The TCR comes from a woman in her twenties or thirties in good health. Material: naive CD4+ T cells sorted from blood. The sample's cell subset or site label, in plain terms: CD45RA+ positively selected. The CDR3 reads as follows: CASSPGLGDRGNTEAFF. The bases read TGTGCCAGCAGCCCAGGGCTTGGGGACAGGGGGAACACTGAAGCTTTCTTT. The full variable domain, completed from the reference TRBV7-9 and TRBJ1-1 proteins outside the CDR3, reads DTGVSQNPRHKITKRGQNVTFRCDPISEHNRLYWYRQTLGQGPEFLTYFQNEAQLEKSRLLSDRFSAERPKGSFSTLEIQRTEQGDSAMYLCASSPGLGDRGNTEAFFGQGTRLTVV.